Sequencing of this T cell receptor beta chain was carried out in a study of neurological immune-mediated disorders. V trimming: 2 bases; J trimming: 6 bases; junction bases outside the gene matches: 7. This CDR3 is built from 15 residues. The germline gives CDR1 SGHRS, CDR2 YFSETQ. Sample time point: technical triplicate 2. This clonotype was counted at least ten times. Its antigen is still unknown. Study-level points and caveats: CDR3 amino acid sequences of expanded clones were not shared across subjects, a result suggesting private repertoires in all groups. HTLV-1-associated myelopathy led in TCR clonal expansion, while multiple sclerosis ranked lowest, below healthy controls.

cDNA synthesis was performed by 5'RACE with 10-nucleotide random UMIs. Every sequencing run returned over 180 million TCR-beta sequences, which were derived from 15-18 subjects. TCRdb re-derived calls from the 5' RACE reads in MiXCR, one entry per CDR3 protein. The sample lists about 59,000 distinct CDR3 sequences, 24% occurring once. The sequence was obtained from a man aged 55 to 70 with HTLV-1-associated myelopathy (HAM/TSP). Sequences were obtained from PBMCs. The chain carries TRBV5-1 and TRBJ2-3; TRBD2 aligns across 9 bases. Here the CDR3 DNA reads TGCGCCAGCAGCTTCGGTAGCGGGAGTTTTGATACGCAGTATTTT. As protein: CASSFGSGSFDTQYF. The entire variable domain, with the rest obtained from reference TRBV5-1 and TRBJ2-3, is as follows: KAGVTQTPRYLIKTRGQQVTLSCSPISGHRSVSWYQQTPGQGLQFLFEYFSETQRNKGNFPGRFSGRQFSNSRSEMNVSTLELGDSALYLCASSFGSGSFDTQYFGPGTRLTVL.